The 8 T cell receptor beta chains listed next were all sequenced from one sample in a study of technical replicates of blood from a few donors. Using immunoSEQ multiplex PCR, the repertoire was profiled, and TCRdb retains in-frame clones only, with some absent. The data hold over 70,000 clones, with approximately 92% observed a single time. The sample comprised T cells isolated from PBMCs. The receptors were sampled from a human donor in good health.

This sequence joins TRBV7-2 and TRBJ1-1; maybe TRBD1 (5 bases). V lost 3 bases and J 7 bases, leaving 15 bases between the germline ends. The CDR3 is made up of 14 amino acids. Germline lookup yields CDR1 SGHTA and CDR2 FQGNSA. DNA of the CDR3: TGTGCCAGCAGCTTCAAGGCAGGGCCAGGTGAAGCTTTCTTT. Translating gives CASSFKAGPGEAFF.

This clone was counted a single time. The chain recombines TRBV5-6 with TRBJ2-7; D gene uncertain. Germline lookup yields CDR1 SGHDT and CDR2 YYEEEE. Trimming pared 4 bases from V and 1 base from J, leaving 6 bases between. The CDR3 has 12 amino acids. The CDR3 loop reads CASSGLSYEQYF. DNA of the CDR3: TGTGCCAGCAGCGGGCTGTCCTACGAGCAGTACTTC.

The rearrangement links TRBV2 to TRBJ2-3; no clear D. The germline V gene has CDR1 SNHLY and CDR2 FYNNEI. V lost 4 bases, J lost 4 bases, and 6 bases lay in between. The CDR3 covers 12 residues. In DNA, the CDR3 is TGTGCCAGCAGTGTCGCGTCAGATACGCAGTATTTT. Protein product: CASSVASDTQYF.

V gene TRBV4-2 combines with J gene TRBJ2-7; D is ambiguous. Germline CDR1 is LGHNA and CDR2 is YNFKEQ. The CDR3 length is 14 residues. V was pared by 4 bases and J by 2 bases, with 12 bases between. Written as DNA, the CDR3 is TGTGCCAGCAGCCTAGGCACAGATACCTACGAGCAGTACTTC. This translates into CASSLGTDTYEQYF.

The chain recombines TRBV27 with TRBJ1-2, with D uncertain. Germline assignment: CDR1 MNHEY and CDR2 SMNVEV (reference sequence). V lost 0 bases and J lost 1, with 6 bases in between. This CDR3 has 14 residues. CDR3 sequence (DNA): TGTGCCAGCAGTTTATCCCCGGGTAACTATGGCTACACCTTC. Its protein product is CASSLSPGNYGYTF.

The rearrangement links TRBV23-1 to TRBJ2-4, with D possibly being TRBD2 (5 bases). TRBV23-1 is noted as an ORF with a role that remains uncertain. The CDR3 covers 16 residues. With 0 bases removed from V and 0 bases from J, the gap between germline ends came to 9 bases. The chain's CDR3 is CASSQSDGIAKNIQYF. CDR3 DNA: TGCGCCAGCAGTCAATCAGACGGGATAGCCAAAAACATTCAGTACTTC.

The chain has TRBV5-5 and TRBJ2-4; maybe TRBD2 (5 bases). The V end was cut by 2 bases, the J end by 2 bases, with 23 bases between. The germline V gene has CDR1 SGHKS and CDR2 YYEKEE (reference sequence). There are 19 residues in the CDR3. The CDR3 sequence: CASSLRTTTSWEPKNIQYF. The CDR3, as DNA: TGTGCCAGCAGCTTACGCACCACTACCAGTTGGGAGCCCAAAAACATTCAGTACTTC.

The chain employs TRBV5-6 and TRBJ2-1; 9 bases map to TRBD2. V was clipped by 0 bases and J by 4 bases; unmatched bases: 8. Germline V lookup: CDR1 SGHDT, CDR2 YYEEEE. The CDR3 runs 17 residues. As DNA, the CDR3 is TGTGCCAGCAGCTTGGCCCTCGCGGGAGGGATTTACAATGAGCAGTTCTTC. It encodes CASSLALAGGIYNEQFF.